Shown below are 22 T cell receptor beta chains from a single sample sequenced in a study of beta chain features in type 1 diabetes. Every isolated RNA sample was fully reverse transcribed, so sequencing captured expressed TCRB transcripts. Produced via immunoSEQ multiplex PCR; TCRdb's table is partial and in-frame only. The table has hundreds of thousands of clones, 11% to 15% seen once. Points from the study as a whole: Moderately but significantly shorter TCRB CDR3s were found in Type 1 diabetes patients in all four CD4+ subsets.

Their target antigens are unknown. Sample: naive CD4+ T cells from blood. The receptors stem from a young man with type 1 diabetes.

V is TRBV25-1 and J is TRBJ2-1; 8 bases align to TRBD1. J lost 5 bases, V lost 5 bases, and 5 bases had no gene match. CDR1 and CDR2 from the germline V gene are MGHDK and SYGVNS. The CDR3 consists of 14 residues. Written as DNA, the CDR3 is TGTGCCAGCAGTCCGCACAGGGGGGACAATGAGCAGTTCTTC. It encodes CASSPHRGDNEQFF. The entire variable domain, with the rest obtained from reference TRBV25-1 and TRBJ2-1, is as follows: EADIYQTPRYLVIGTGKKITLECSQTMGHDKMYWYQQDPGMELHLIHYSYGVNSTEKGDLSSESTVSRIRTEHFPLTLESARPSHTSQYLCASSPHRGDNEQFFGPGTRLTVL.

The chain recombines TRBV7-2 with TRBJ2-1, with D unclear. Germline V CDR1 and CDR2: SGHTA, FQGNSA. Trimming took off 7 bases at V and 9 bases at J, with 10 bases between the two ends. The length of the CDR3 is 11 residues. CDR3: CASTDPPEQFF. Written as DNA, the CDR3 is TGTGCCAGCACCGATCCACCTGAGCAGTTCTTC.

The chain uses TRBV19 and TRBJ2-6; tentative D call: TRBD2 (5 bases). The germline V and J ends were trimmed by 0 bases and 4 bases, with 10 bases remaining between them. Germline CDR1 is LNHDA and CDR2 is SQIVND (reference sequence). This CDR3 has 16 residues. The CDR3 reads CASSIDRGGGANVLTF. The CDR3 DNA sequence: TGTGCCAGTAGTATAGATCGCGGCGGGGGGGCCAACGTCCTGACTTTC.

This clone has only a few counts. J is TRBJ2-5 and V is TRBV6-6; 13 bases line up with TRBD2. This CDR3 comprises 16 residues. Germline V gives CDR1 MNHNY, CDR2 SVGAGI (reference sequence). V shed 4 bases and J 7 bases; nucleotides not matched to a gene: 9. CDR3 in DNA: TGTGCCAGCAGTTCCGGCCTACTAGCGGGAGGGGGGACCCAGTACTTC. Translating it yields CASSSGLLAGGGTQYF.

The J gene is TRBJ1-2, the V gene TRBV29-1, with D unresolved. Deletions cut 0 bases from V and 3 bases from J, with 8 bases between. Per germline, CDR1 SQVTM and CDR2 ANQGSEA. The CDR3 sequence is 13 residues long. CDR3 sequence reads: CSVEDVRYYGYTF. CDR3 bases: TGCAGCGTTGAAGATGTCCGGTACTATGGCTACACCTTC.

The chain recombines TRBV29-1 with TRBJ1-1; 9 nucleotides agree with TRBD1. The V gene end was trimmed by 7 bases and the J gene end by 5 bases; junction bases not matched to a gene: 5. This CDR3 has 12 amino acids. CDR1 is SQVTM, CDR2 ANQGSEA, per germline. CDR3 residues: CSATGGRTEAFF. The CDR3 nucleotides read TGCAGCGCGACAGGGGGGAGGACTGAAGCTTTCTTT.

This chain links TRBV9 with TRBJ2-2; D uncertain. Germline V gives CDR1 SGDLS, CDR2 YYNGEE. V lost 0 bases and J 2 bases, leaving 8 bases between the germline ends. The CDR3 covers 15 residues. The CDR3 bases are TGTGCCAGCAGCGTAGACTGGGGAAACACCGGGGAGCTGTTTTTT. Its protein is CASSVDWGNTGELFF.

The chain joins TRBV7-8 to TRBJ2-4, with 9 bases identical to TRBD1. The germline V gene has CDR1 SGHVS and CDR2 FQNEAQ. With V trimmed by 4 bases and J by 3 bases, 7 bases remained unmatched. The CDR3 sequence is 16 residues long. CDR3 amino acids: CASSSGQGKGKNIQYF. CDR3 DNA sequence: TGTGCCAGCAGCTCGGGACAGGGTAAAGGCAAAAACATTCAGTACTTC.

The chain links TRBV6-1 to TRBJ1-1; D is perhaps TRBD1 (6 bases). V was cut by 10 bases and J by 4 bases, with 13 bases left in between. The germline V gene has CDR1 MNHNS and CDR2 SASEGT. This CDR3 is 12 amino acids long. Written as DNA, the CDR3 is TGTGCCACCGACAGGAGGGGCACTGAAGCTTTCTTT. Translated: CATDRRGTEAFF.

This clone has just a few counts. The chain links TRBV7-9 to TRBJ1-1; D remains unclear. Germline loops: CDR1 SEHNR, CDR2 FQNEAQ (reference sequence). The CDR3 covers 13 residues. V dropped 5 bases and J dropped 7 bases, with 14 bases sitting between them. CDR3 DNA: TGTGCCAGCAGCCGCAACCAAGACCTTGAAGCTTTCTTT. Encoded protein: CASSRNQDLEAFF.

In this sample, this clone turned up once. The gene calls are TRBV14 and TRBJ1-2; D remains ambiguous. The V gene's germline CDR1 is SGHDN and CDR2 FVKESK. CDR3 length equals 14 residues. V was clipped by 1 base and J by 4 bases, with 10 bases between them. The CDR3 DNA reads TGTGCCAGCAGCCAAGTCGCAAGTAGCTATGGCTACACCTTC. Translated: CASSQVASSYGYTF.

The gene calls are TRBV6-1 and TRBJ2-1; 11 bases agree with TRBD2. The V and J ends lost 1 base and 7 bases, in that order; junction bases with no gene match: 12. Germline loops: CDR1 MNHNS, CDR2 SASEGT. CDR3 length: 18 residues. The chain's CDR3 is CASSEERLAGRIGNEQFF. The CDR3 nucleotides are TGTGCCAGCAGTGAAGAGAGACTAGCGGGAAGAATTGGGAATGAGCAGTTCTTC.

V usage is TRBV19 and J usage is TRBJ2-1; 10 bases align to TRBD1. This CDR3 is 17 amino acids long. After removal of 0 bases from V and 7 bases from J, the junction contained 9 bases not matched to a gene. Germline V lookup: CDR1 LNHDA, CDR2 SQIVND (reference sequence). CDR3 amino acids: CASSIEPRDRGRNEQFF. Written as DNA, the CDR3 is TGTGCCAGTAGTATAGAACCCCGGGACAGGGGTAGGAATGAGCAGTTCTTC.

This clone was observed a handful of times. CDR3 coding DNA: TGTGCCTGGAGTGTACGTGGGGGAAATCTCAATCAGCCCCAGCATTTT. Its translation: CAWSVRGGNLNQPQHF. This chain connects TRBV30 to TRBJ1-5; weak D call: TRBD1 (5 bases). Trimming took 0 bases from V and 3 from J, leaving 15 bases between them. Germline loops: CDR1 GTSNPN, CDR2 SVGIG (reference sequence). This CDR3 is 16 amino acids long. The full variable domain, in which reference TRBV30 and TRBJ1-5 provide the parts outside the CDR3, is SQTIHQWPATLVQPVGSPLSLECTVEGTSNPNLYWYRQAAGRGLQLLFYSVGIGQISSEVPQNLSASRPQDRQFILSSKKLLLSDSGFYLCAWSVRGGNLNQPQHFGDGTRLSIL.

V and J are TRBV5-1 and TRBJ1-2; D is perhaps TRBD1 (5 bases). CDR3 size: 14 residues. V lost 0 bases and J 4 bases, leaving 10 bases between the germline ends. Germline CDR1 reads SGHRS; CDR2 reads YFSETQ. CDR3 loop: CASSLEGNSYGYTF. CDR3 nucleotides: TGCGCCAGCAGCTTGGAGGGGAATTCCTATGGCTACACCTTC.

As regards this clone: Other nucleotide sequences in the sample specify the same CDR3. The chain couples TRBV29-1 to TRBJ2-5; no firm D call. Germline V gives CDR1 SQVTM, CDR2 ANQGSEA. The CDR3 runs 11 residues. Trimming shortened V by 5 bases and J by 5 bases, and 9 bases separated the two germline ends. DNA of the CDR3: TGCAGCGTTCCCACCGGGGAGACCCAGTACTTC. This gives the protein CSVPTGETQYF.

This clone was observed a few times. This chain joins TRBV18 and TRBJ2-1; TRBD2 is a possible D gene (5 bases). Germline V gives CDR1 KGHSH, CDR2 LQKENI. The CDR3 length is 14 residues. V was cut by 4 bases and J by 4 bases, with 11 bases left in between. In nucleotides, the CDR3 is TGTGCCAGCTCACGCACTAGTAGGTACAATGAGCAGTTCTTC. Its translation: CASSRTSRYNEQFF.

The chain is built from TRBV25-1 and TRBJ1-1; 7 nucleotides agree with TRBD1. CDR1 and CDR2 (germline): MGHDK, SYGVNS. J gave up 0 bases and V 8 bases, and 3 bases lay outside the gene matches. The CDR3 loop spans 13 amino acids. CDR3 residues: CASGGQMNTEAFF. CDR3 bases: TGTGCCAGCGGGGGACAGATGAACACTGAAGCTTTCTTT.

This clone has more than one count but fewer than ten. The chain couples TRBV27 to TRBJ1-4, with D maybe TRBD1 (5 bases). The ends were cut back, 2 bases at V and 7 bases at J, with 11 bases in the middle. Germline assignment: CDR1 MNHEY and CDR2 SMNVEV (reference sequence). CDR3 length equals 14 residues. CDR3 in amino acids: CASSLGGLGEKLFF. The CDR3 nucleotides read TGTGCCAGCAGTTTAGGGGGGTTAGGTGAAAAACTGTTTTTT.

The chain carries TRBV11-2 and TRBJ2-6, with D uncertain. V gave up 2 bases and J gave up 0 bases, with 14 bases separating them. Germline CDR1 reads SGHAT; CDR2 reads FQNNGV. The CDR3 is made up of 18 amino acids. CDR3 sequence: CASSLNPAGPSGANVLTF. As DNA, the CDR3 is TGTGCCAGCAGCTTAAATCCCGCAGGACCCTCTGGGGCCAACGTCCTGACTTTC.

V gene TRBV5-1 combines with J gene TRBJ1-4; D may be TRBD1 (6 bases). Germline V CDR1 and CDR2: SGHRS, YFSETQ. The V gene lost 4 bases and the J gene lost 0 bases, with 10 bases spanning the gap. This CDR3 spans 15 amino acids. The CDR3 DNA is TGCGCCAGCAGCCGTGAGGGGGCAACTAATGAAAAACTGTTTTTT. It is translated as CASSREGATNEKLFF.

The V gene is TRBV2, the J gene TRBJ2-3, with 8 bases identical to TRBD1. The CDR3 consists of 14 residues. With V trimmed by 5 bases and J by 6 bases, 7 bases remained unmatched. Per germline, CDR1 SNHLY and CDR2 FYNNEI. The CDR3 DNA is TGTGCCAGCAGTCCGGACAGGGTATATGATACGCAGTATTTT. Translating gives CASSPDRVYDTQYF.